This T cell receptor (beta chain) stems from a study of shared clonotypes between healthy human individuals. Assay: immunoSEQ multiplex PCR; the TCRdb copy retains only in-frame clones and omits some. This repertoire shows 1.6 million or so clones, 98% to 99% found once; its top ten account for about 0.34%. The CDR3 sequence is 16 residues long. Trimming removed 1 base at V and 2 bases at J, with 13 bases between. Per germline, CDR1 SGHNT and CDR2 YYREEE (reference sequence). This chain joins TRBV5-4 and TRBJ2-1, with a tentative D call TRBD2 (5 bases). The sequence derives from a man aged 25-45 years in good health. Specimen: naive CD4+ T cells sorted from blood. Subset: CD45RA+ positively selected. The DNA of the CDR3 is TGTGCCAGCAGCTTGAACCTGGAGGTTGCCTACAATGAGCAGTTCTTC. Its translation: CASSLNLEVAYNEQFF.